The 11 T cell receptor beta chains below come from one sample, sequenced in a study of blood T cell repertoires in COVID-19 (dated by TCRdb to about 2020). Library generation was performed with the immunoSEQ multiplex PCR assay. TCRdb took this table from immuneACCESS and kept in-frame rearrangements with V and J called. Such tables lack part of the clones; where checked against another copy, unresolved V genes explain under half of the gap, and the rest is unexplained. The sample includes about 210,000 clones, with 85% observed a single time. The biggest ten clones account for about 2.4% of the sample. The sequenced sample was peripheral blood. The receptor set was obtained from a woman between 65 and 79 years old with COVID-19, enrolled during active disease.

The chain has TRBV6-5 and TRBJ2-5; D not certain. Trimming pared 7 bases from V and 1 base from J, leaving 10 bases between. The CDR3 is 13 residues long. Germline V gene lookup returns CDR1 MNHEY and CDR2 SVGAGI. Written as DNA, the CDR3 is TGTGCCAGCAAGTCAGTGCCCCAAGAGACCCAGTACTTC. Amino acids: CASKSVPQETQYF.

The V call is TRBV5-6, the J call TRBJ1-1; D unclear. Germline assignment: CDR1 SGHDT and CDR2 YYEEEE. V lost 3 bases, J lost 0 bases, and 12 bases lay in between. The CDR3 is 15 amino acids. The DNA of the CDR3 is TGTGCCAGCAGCTCCGGACTGAACATGAACACTGAAGCTTTCTTT. It codes for CASSSGLNMNTEAFF.

The genes are TRBV7-9 and TRBJ2-2; 8 bases are a match to TRBD1. Germline trimming cut 2 bases from V and 7 bases from J; bases unmatched to any gene: 3. The CDR3 contains 14 residues. The germline V gene has CDR1 SEHNR and CDR2 FQNEAQ (reference sequence). The CDR3 region is CASSLQGAVGELFF. In DNA form, the CDR3 reads TGTGCCAGCAGCTTACAGGGGGCCGTCGGGGAGCTGTTTTTT.

This clone was observed a few times. The gene calls are TRBV5-5 and TRBJ1-6, with D maybe TRBD1 (6 bases). CDR1 and CDR2 from the germline V gene are SGHKS and YYEKEE (reference sequence). There are 14 residues in the CDR3. The V and J ends lost 0 bases and 11 bases respectively, with 12 bases between them. Written as DNA, the CDR3 is TGTGCCAGCAGCTTGGAACAGGGCCGTCCACCCCTCCACTTT. It yields the protein CASSLEQGRPPLHF.

The chain has TRBV5-1 and TRBJ2-5; tentatively, D is TRBD2 (6 bases). Germline V CDR1 and CDR2: SGHRS, YFSETQ. The CDR3 loop spans 14 amino acids. Trimming removed 6 bases at V and 7 bases at J, with 19 bases between. CDR3 DNA sequence: TGCGCCAGCAATGAGGGCTGGGGGGAAGGGACCCAGTACTTC. It encodes CASNEGWGEGTQYF. The entire variable domain, with the rest obtained from reference TRBV5-1 and TRBJ2-5, is as follows: KAGVTQTPRYLIKTRGQQVTLSCSPISGHRSVSWYQQTPGQGLQFLFEYFSETQRNKGNFPGRFSGRQFSNSRSEMNVSTLELGDSALYLCASNEGWGEGTQYFGPGTRLLVL.

In DNA, the CDR3 is TGCGCCAGCAGCTGGGGACAGGGTACCGGGGAGCTGTTTTTT. Translation: CASSWGQGTGELFF. The chain carries TRBV5-1 and TRBJ2-2; 9 bases agree with TRBD1. Germline CDR1 is SGHRS and CDR2 is YFSETQ. The CDR3 extends over 14 amino acids. V dropped 3 bases and J dropped 5; count of bases not matched to a gene: 2.

This clone was seen only a few times. The chain links TRBV6-2 or TRBV6-3 to TRBJ1-1, with 8 bases identical to TRBD1. CDR1 and CDR2 (germline): MNHEY, SVGEGT. V gave up 5 bases and J gave up 11 bases; unmatched junction bases: 7. The CDR3 contains 12 residues. This CDR3 is CASSTRDRWAFF. In nucleotides, the CDR3 is TGTGCCAGCAGTACCCGGGACAGGTGGGCTTTCTTT.

This sequence joins TRBV18 and TRBJ1-2; D not certain. V lost 1 base and J 3 bases, leaving 12 bases between the germline ends. The germline CDR1 and CDR2 sequences are KGHSH and LQKENI. This CDR3 contains 15 residues. The CDR3 loop is CASSPLAREDYGYTF. The CDR3 nucleotides read TGTGCCAGCTCACCACTCGCGAGGGAAGACTATGGCTACACCTTC.

This clone was recorded a few times. The CDR3 loop is CASTPGQATYGYTF. In DNA form, the CDR3 reads TGTGCCAGTACCCCGGGACAGGCGACCTATGGCTACACCTTC. The chain combines TRBV19 with TRBJ1-2; 8 nucleotides align to TRBD1. CDR3 length: 14 amino acids. J was trimmed by 4 bases and V by 7 bases; bases with no gene match: 8. Per germline, CDR1 LNHDA and CDR2 SQIVND (reference sequence).

This chain connects TRBV2 to TRBJ2-7; D uncertain. The germline CDR1 and CDR2 sequences are SNHLY and FYNNEI. CDR3 size: 14 residues. V lost 6 bases to trimming and J lost 5 bases, with 17 bases between them. CDR3 sequence reads: CASSKTWQNDEQYF. The CDR3 bases are TGTGCCAGCAGCAAGACTTGGCAGAACGACGAGCAGTACTTC.

This chain joins TRBV19 and TRBJ2-2; 7 nucleotides line up with TRBD1. J lost 4 bases, V lost 5 bases, and 7 bases had no gene match. The CDR3 covers 15 residues. Germline CDR1 and CDR2: LNHDA and SQIVND (reference sequence). CDR3 sequence (DNA): TGTGCCAGTAGTCCAAGTCAGGGGGTCACCGGGGAGCTGTTTTTT. Translation gives CASSPSQGVTGELFF.